By share of the sample, the clone carrying this TCR beta chain is medium-sized. Its antigen is currently unknown. Generated by immunoSEQ multiplex PCR, the TCRdb table keeps only in-frame clones and is missing some. The sample records several thousand clones, 50% to 75% being singletons. Germline V gene lookup returns CDR1 SGHRS and CDR2 YFSETQ. The CDR3 extends over 14 amino acids. The trim removed 4 bases at V and 8 bases at J, leaving 11 bases unmatched. The sample originates from a study of early stage breast cancer tumors. Turning to the study itself: Roughly 10-fold was the mean read coverage per sample. General study results and limits: Blood repertoires resembled normal breast more than tumor.

The sample was normal breast tissue next to the tumor. The rearrangement links TRBV5-1 to TRBJ1-1; TRBD1 agrees at 7 bases. The receptor's source is a person between 50 and 60 years old with breast cancer. In DNA form, the CDR3 reads TGCGCCAGCAGCCTAACCGGGACAGCCTACGAAGCTTTCTTT. Its translation: CASSLTGTAYEAFF.